Below, one T cell receptor (beta chain) is given with its context. The antigen is unknown. This sample was included in a study of cytomegalovirus exposure and HLA in healthy donors. Study conclusions and caveats: The sole available immune exposure information was CMV serostatus.

The PCR contained 60 Vbeta and 13 Jbeta primers. Method: immunoSEQ multiplex PCR; TCRdb's copy keeps in-frame clones and lacks some. The sample yields around 100,000 clones, around 81% seen once. J lost 5 bases, V lost 3 bases, and 4 bases had no gene match. This CDR3 is built from 15 residues. Germline assignment: CDR1 SNHLY and CDR2 FYNNEI. The source material was PBMCs. The V call is TRBV2, the J call TRBJ2-5; 12 bases match TRBD2. The sequence derives from a woman in her seventies in good health and CMV-seropositive. The CDR3 sequence is CASSEPSGRVETQYF. CDR3 in DNA: TGTGCCAGCAGTGAGCCTAGCGGGAGGGTGGAGACCCAGTACTTC.